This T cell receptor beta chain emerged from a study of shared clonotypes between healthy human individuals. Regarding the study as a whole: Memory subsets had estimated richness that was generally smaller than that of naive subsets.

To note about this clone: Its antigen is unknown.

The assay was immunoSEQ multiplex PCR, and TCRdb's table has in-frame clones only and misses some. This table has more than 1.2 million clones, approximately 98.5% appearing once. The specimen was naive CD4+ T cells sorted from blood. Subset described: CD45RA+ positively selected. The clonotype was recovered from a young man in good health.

The CDR3 nucleotides read TGTGCCAGCAGTCGGACAGGGATCCACGAGCAGTACTTC. Its translation: CASSRTGIHEQYF. The V call is TRBV6-5, the J call TRBJ2-7; TRBD1 matches 8 bases. The ends lost 5 bases at V and 5 bases at J; junction bases unmatched: 5. The CDR3 runs 13 residues. Germline-derived CDR1 and CDR2 are MNHEY and SVGAGI.